Below, 8 T cell receptor beta chains from the same sample are listed, as sequenced in a study of identical twins. From the 5' RACE reads, TCRdb called clonotypes with MiXCR, one entry per CDR3 protein. Here the sample spans about 1.7 million distinct CDR3 sequences, roughly 35% being singletons. The sample consisted of cord blood. The origin of the receptors is a newborn girl in good health.

This clonotype was counted many times. V gene TRBV20-1 combines with J gene TRBJ2-1; possible D gene TRBD1, 5 bases. CDR1 is DFQATT and CDR2 is SNEGSKA in the germline V gene (reference sequence). Trimming pared 2 bases from V and 10 bases from J, leaving 12 bases between. The CDR3 has 12 residues. In nucleotides, the CDR3 is TGCAGTGCTAGAAACAGGCAGTGGGAGCAGTTCTTC. This sequence encodes CSARNRQWEQFF.

The J gene is TRBJ2-5, the V gene TRBV4-2; TRBD2 aligns across 9 bases. The closer fit of TRBJ2-7 to the DNA end suggests the J call may be wrong. CDR1 LGHNA and CDR2 YNFKEQ come from the germline V gene. The CDR3 length is 16 residues. The chain's CDR3 is CASSSEEAGGSYEQYF. The CDR3 region has the DNA TGTGCCAGCAGCTCCGAGGAAGCGGGAGGCTCATACGAGCAGTACTTC.

This sequence joins TRBV20-1 and TRBJ2-5; 9 nucleotides line up with TRBD1. J lost 11 bases, V lost 3 bases, and 16 bases had no gene match. This CDR3 comprises 15 residues. Germline CDR1 is DFQATT and CDR2 is SNEGSKA (reference sequence). The CDR3 nucleotides are TGCAGTGCTAGGACGGACAGGGGCGTCTACAATGAGCAGTACTTC. Translation: CSARTDRGVYNEQYF.

This chain joins TRBV4-2 and TRBJ2-7, with a possible D match to TRBD2 (5 bases). With 0 bases removed from V and 6 bases from J, the gap between germline ends came to 12 bases. The CDR3 is 14 amino acids. Germline values: CDR1 LGHNA, CDR2 YNFKEQ. In DNA form, the CDR3 reads TGTGCCAGCAGCCAAGAGTCCGGACTCCTCGAGCAGTACTTC. It is translated as CASSQESGLLEQYF.

V and J are TRBV20-1 and TRBJ2-5; D is unresolved. Germline CDR1 reads DFQATT; CDR2 reads SNEGSKA (reference sequence). The CDR3 sequence is 14 residues long. Trimming removed 2 bases at V and 6 bases at J, with 16 bases between. CDR3 loop: CSARKGTGYKTQYF. The CDR3 DNA follows: TGCAGTGCTAGAAAGGGTACCGGGTATAAGACCCAGTACTTC.

This chain links TRBV27 with TRBJ1-1; 7 bases align to TRBD1. CDR1 is MNHEY and CDR2 is SMNVEV in the germline V gene (reference sequence). V was clipped by 7 bases and J by 1 base; unmatched bases: 3. The CDR3 is 13 amino acids. CDR3 coding DNA: TGTGCCAGCACCGGACAGGAGAACACTGAAGCTTTCTTT. Its protein is CASTGQENTEAFF.

This chain's CDR3 is CASGPLPRDRGRGYGYTF. The CDR3 region has the DNA TGTGCTAGTGGTCCCCTTCCCCGGGACAGGGGGCGAGGGTATGGCTACACCTTC. V is TRBV12-5 and J is TRBJ1-2; TRBD1 aligns across 12 bases. The CDR3 consists of 18 residues. V lost 5 bases, J lost 5 bases, and 15 bases stayed unmatched. CDR1 LGHNT and CDR2 FRNRAP come from the germline V gene. The full variable domain, in which reference TRBV12-5 and TRBJ1-2 provide the parts outside the CDR3, is DARVTQTPRHKVTEMGQEVTMRCQPILGHNTVFWYRQTMMQGLELLAYFRNRAPLDDSGMPKDRFSAEMPDATLATLKIQPSEPRDSAVYFCASGPLPRDRGRGYGYTFGSGTRLTVV.

The table lists this clonotype with a few counts. The V and J genes are TRBV6-4 and TRBJ2-7; 10 bases line up with TRBD2. V lost 3 bases to trimming and J lost 3 bases; unmatched junction nucleotides: 11. This CDR3 spans 17 amino acids. Germline loops: CDR1 MRHNA, CDR2 SNTAGT. CDR3 sequence: CASSEITSGKSHYEQYF. In DNA form, the CDR3 reads TGTGCCAGCAGTGAAATAACTAGCGGGAAGAGCCACTACGAGCAGTACTTC.